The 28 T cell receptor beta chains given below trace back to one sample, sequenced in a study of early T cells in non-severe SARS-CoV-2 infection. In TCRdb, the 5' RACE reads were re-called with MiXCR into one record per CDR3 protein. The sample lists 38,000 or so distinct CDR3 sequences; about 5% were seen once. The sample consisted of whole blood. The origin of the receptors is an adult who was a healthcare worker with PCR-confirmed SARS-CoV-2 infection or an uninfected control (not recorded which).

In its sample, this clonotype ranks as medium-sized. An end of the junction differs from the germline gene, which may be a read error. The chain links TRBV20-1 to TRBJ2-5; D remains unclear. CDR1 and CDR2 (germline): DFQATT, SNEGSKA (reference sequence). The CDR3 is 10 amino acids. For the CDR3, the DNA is TGCAGTGCTCACCAGGAGACCCAGTACTTC. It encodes CSAHQETQYF.

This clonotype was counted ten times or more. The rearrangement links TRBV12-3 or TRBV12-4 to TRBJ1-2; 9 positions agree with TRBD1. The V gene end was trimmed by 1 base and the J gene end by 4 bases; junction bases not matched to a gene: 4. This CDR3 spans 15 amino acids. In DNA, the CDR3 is TGTGCCAGCAGTTTAGGACAGGGGGGACTCTATGGCTACACCTTC. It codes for CASSLGQGGLYGYTF.

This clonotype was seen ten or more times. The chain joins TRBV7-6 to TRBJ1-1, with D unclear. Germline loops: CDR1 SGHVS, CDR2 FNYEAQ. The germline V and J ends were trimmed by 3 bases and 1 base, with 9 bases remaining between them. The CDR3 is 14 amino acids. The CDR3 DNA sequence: TGTGCCAGCAGCTTGGGTTCGAGGAACACTGAAGCTTTCTTT. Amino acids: CASSLGSRNTEAFF. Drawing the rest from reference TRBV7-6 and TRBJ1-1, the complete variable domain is GAGVSQSPRYKVTKRGQDVALRCDPISGHVSLYWYRQALGQGPEFLTYFNYEAQQDKSGLPNDRFSAERPEGSISTLTIQRTEQRDSAMYRCASSLGSRNTEAFFGQGTRLTVV.

The CDR3 protein is CASSSPTRPSGYTF. The CDR3 DNA reads TGTGCCAGCAGCTCTCCCACCCGGCCCAGCGGCTACACCTTC. The chain recombines TRBV3-1 with TRBJ1-2; D gene ambiguous. V was pared by 5 bases and J by 8 bases, with 18 bases between. Germline values: CDR1 LGHDT, CDR2 YNNKEL (reference sequence). This CDR3 region has 14 residues.

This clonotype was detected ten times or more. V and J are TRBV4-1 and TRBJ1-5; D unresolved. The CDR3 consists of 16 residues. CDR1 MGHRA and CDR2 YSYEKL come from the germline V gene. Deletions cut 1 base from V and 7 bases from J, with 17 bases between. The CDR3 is CASSQVMVVQSQPQHF. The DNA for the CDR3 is TGCGCCAGCAGCCAAGTAATGGTGGTGCAGAGCCAGCCCCAGCATTTT.

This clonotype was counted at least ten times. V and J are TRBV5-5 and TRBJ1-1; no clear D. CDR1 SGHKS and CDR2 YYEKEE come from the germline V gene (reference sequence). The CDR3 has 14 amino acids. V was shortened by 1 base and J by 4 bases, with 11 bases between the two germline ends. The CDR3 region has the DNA TGTGCCAGCAGCTTGCTACTGACAACCACTGAAGCTTTCTTT. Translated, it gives CASSLLLTTTEAFF.

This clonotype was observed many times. CDR3 protein: CASSSPRSAGGRNEQFF. CDR3 nucleotide sequence: TGTGCCAGCAGCTCGCCCCGGTCGGCGGGGGGTAGGAATGAGCAGTTCTTC. The chain employs TRBV7-6 and TRBJ2-1, with 8 nucleotides matching TRBD2. Unmatched junction bases numbered 15, after V lost 4 bases and J lost 7 bases. This CDR3 contains 17 residues. Germline V gene data show CDR1 as SGHVS and CDR2 as FNYEAQ.

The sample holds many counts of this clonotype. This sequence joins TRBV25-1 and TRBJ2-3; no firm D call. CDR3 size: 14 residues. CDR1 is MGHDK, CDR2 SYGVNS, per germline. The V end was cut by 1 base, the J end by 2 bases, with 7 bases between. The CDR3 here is CASSESGPTDTQYF. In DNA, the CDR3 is TGTGCCAGCAGTGAATCTGGGCCCACAGATACGCAGTATTTT.

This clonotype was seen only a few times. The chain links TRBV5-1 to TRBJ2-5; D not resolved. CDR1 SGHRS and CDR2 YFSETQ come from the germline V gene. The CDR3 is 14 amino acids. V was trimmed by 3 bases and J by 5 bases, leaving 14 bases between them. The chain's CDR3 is CASSSDLSAETQYF. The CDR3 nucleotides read TGCGCCAGCAGCTCAGACCTTAGTGCGGAGACCCAGTACTTC.

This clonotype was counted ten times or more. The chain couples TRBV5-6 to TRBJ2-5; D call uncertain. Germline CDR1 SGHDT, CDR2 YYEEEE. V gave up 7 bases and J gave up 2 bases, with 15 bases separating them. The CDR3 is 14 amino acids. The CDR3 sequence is CASRRTSSQETQYF. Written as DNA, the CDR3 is TGTGCCAGCCGTCGGACCTCCAGTCAAGAGACCCAGTACTTC. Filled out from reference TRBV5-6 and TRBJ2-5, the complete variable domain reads DAGVTQSPTHLIKTRGQQVTLRCSPKSGHDTVSWYQQALGQGPQFIFQYYEEEERQRGNFPDRFSGHQFPNYSSELNVNALLLGDSALYLCASRRTSSQETQYFGPGTRLLVL.

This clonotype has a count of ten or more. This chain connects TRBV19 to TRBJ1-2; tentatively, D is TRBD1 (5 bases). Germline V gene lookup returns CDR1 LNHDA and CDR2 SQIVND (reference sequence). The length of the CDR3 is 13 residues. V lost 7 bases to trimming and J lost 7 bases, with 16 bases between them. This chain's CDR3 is CASTNQGGIGYTF. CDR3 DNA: TGTGCCAGTACTAACCAGGGTGGCATTGGCTACACCTTC.

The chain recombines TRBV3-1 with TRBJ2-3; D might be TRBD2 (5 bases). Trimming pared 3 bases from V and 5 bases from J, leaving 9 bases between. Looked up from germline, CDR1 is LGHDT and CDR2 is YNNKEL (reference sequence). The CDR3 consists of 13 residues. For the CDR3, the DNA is TGTGCCAGCAGCCAGTCGGAGGTAGATACGCAGTATTTT. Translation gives CASSQSEVDTQYF.

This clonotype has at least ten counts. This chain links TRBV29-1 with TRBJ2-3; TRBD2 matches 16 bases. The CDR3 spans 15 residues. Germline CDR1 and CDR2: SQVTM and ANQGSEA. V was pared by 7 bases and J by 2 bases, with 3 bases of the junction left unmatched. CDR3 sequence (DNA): TGCAGCGGAGGGACTAGCGGGGGGGCCACAGATACGCAGTATTTT. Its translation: CSGGTSGGATDTQYF.

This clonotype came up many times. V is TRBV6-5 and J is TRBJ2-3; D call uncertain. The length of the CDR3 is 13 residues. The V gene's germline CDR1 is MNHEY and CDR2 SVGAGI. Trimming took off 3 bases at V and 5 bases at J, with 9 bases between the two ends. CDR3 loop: CASSYLRGDTQYF. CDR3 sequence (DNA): TGTGCCAGCAGTTATCTACGCGGAGATACGCAGTATTTT.

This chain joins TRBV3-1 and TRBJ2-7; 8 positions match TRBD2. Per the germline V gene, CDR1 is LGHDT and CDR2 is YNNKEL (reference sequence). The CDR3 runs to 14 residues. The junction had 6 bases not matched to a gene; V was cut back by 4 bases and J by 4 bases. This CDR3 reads CASSLGLGPYEQYF. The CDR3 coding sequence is TGTGCCAGCAGCCTGGGACTAGGGCCTTACGAGCAGTACTTC.

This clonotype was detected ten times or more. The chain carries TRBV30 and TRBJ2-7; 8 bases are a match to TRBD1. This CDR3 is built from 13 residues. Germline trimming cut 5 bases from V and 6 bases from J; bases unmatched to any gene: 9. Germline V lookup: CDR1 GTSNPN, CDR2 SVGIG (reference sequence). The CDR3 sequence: CAWGGQERSEQYF. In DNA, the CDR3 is TGTGCCTGGGGGGGACAGGAAAGATCCGAGCAGTACTTC.

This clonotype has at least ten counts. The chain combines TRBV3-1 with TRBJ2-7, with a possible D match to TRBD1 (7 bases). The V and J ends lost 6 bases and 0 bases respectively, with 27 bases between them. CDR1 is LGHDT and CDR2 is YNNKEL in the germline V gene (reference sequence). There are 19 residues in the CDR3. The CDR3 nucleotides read TGTGCCAGCAGGAGGAGGGACAGCTTTCGACTCGCGTACTCCTACGAGCAGTACTTC. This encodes CASRRRDSFRLAYSYEQYF.

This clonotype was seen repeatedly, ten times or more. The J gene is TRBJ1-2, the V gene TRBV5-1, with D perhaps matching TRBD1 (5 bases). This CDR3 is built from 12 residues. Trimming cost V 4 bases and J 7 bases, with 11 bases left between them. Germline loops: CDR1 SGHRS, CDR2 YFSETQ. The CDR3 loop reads CASSLQGRGYTF. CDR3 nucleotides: TGCGCCAGCAGCCTCCAGGGACGTGGCTACACCTTC.

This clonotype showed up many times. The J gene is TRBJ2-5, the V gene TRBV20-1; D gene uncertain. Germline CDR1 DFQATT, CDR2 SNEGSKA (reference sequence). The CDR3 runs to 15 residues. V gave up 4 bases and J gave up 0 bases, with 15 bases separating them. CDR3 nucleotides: TGCAGTGCTATAGGTGCCGCCAGGTACCAAGAGACCCAGTACTTC. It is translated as CSAIGAARYQETQYF.

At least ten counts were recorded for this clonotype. DNA of the CDR3: TGTGCCTGGAGTTTGCAGGGACAGGGGGCTTTGGATGGCTACACCTTC. Translated: CAWSLQGQGALDGYTF. The chain joins TRBV30 to TRBJ1-2; 12 positions match TRBD1. CDR3 length equals 16 residues. Germline V gives CDR1 GTSNPN, CDR2 SVGIG (reference sequence). After removal of 2 bases from V and 6 bases from J, the junction contained 10 bases not matched to a gene.

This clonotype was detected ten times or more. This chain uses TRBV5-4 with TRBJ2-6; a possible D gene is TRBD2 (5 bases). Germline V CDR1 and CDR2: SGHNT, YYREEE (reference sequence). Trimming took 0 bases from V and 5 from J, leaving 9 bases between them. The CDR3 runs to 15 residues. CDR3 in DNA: TGTGCCAGCAGCTTGGGCGAGGGCTGGGCCAACGTCCTGACTTTC. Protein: CASSLGEGWANVLTF.

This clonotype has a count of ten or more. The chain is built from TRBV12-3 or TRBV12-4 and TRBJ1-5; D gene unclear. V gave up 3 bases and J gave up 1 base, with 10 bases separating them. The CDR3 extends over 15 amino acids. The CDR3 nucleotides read TGTGCCAGCAGTTTGGGGAGCTCGAGCAATCAGCCCCAGCATTTT. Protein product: CASSLGSSSNQPQHF.

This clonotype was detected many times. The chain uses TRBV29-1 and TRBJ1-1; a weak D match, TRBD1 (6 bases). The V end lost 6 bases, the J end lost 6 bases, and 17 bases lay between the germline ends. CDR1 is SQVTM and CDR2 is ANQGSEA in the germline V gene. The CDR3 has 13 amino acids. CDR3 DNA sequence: TGCAGCGTCGCCCAGGGGCCAGAGGCTGAAGCTTTCTTT. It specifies CSVAQGPEAEAFF.

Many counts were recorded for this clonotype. In nucleotides, the CDR3 is TGTGCCTGGGGTGGTTCGCAGGGTGAGCAGTTCTTC. Protein: CAWGGSQGEQFF. The V and J genes are TRBV30 and TRBJ2-1; tentative D call: TRBD1 (5 bases). The CDR3 has 12 residues. The germline V gene has CDR1 GTSNPN and CDR2 SVGIG (reference sequence). Trimming left V 5 bases short and J 9 bases short, with 14 bases between.

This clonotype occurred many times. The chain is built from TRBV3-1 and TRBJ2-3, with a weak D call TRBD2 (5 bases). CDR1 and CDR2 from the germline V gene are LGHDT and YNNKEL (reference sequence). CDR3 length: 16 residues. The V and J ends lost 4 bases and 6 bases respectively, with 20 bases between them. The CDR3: CASSPEDTPRADTQYF. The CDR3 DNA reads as TGTGCCAGCAGCCCGGAGGATACCCCGCGGGCGGATACGCAGTATTTT.

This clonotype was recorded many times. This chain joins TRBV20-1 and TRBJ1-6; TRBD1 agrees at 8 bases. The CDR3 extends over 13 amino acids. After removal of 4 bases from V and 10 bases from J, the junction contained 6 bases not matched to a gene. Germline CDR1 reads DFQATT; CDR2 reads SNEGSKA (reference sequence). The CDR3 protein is CSAKEGTGSPLHF. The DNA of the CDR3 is TGCAGTGCTAAGGAGGGGACAGGATCACCCCTCCACTTT.

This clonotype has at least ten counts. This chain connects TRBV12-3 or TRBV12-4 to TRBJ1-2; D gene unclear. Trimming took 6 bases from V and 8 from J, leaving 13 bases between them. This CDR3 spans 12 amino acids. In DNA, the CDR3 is TGTGCCAGCAGCTCCATAGAGGGCGGCTACACCTTC. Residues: CASSSIEGGYTF.

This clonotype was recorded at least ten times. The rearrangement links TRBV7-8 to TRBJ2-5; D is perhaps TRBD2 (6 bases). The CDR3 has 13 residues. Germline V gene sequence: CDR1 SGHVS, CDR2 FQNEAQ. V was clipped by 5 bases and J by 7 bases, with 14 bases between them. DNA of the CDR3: TGTGCCAGCAGCAACTCTGGGGGAGGGACCCAGTACTTC. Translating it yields CASSNSGGGTQYF.